This T cell receptor (beta chain) derives from a study of cytomegalovirus exposure and HLA in healthy donors. Per germline, CDR1 SGHNT and CDR2 YENEEA. V lost 3 bases, J lost 3 bases, and 15 bases lay in between. The CDR3 extends over 15 amino acids. Produced via immunoSEQ multiplex PCR; TCRdb's table is partial and in-frame only. The repertoire has 100,000 or so clones, approximately 90% of them found once; the top ten carry 3% to 4%. The study drew the donors from its approximately 110-subject validation cohort, separate from the approximately 700-subject first cohort. Concerning this clone itself: Its antigen is not known.

Whole-study results and caveats: The study designated fewer than 200 TCR beta chains cytomegalovirus-associated. In vitro testing confirmed three CMV-associated chains as specific for CMV antigens.

The gene calls are TRBV11-3 and TRBJ2-7; no definite D call. Sequencing was performed on PBMCs. This TCR came from a woman aged 18 to 35 in good health and CMV-seropositive. The CDR3 DNA sequence: TGTGCCAGCAGCTTTGCCGAGCGTCCGCTCTACGAGCAGTACTTC. It codes for CASSFAERPLYEQYF.